One and the same sample provided the 3 T cell receptor beta chains below, sequenced in a study of identical twins. TCRdb passed the 5' RACE reads through MiXCR, listing each CDR3 protein once. The sample includes about 720,000 distinct CDR3 sequences, around a sixth seen only once; the top ten take under 15%. The data were also submitted as part of a second study, on T cells expressing NK-cell markers.

Sample: PBMCs. The receptors shown here come from a woman aged 18-29 years in good health.

The chain carries TRBV12-3 or TRBV12-4 and TRBJ2-5; TRBD2 might be the D (5 bases). The CDR3 is 13 residues long. Trimming stripped 8 bases from V and 0 bases from J, with 10 bases between. CDR3 coding DNA: TGTGCCAGCGCGGGCGCGAACCAAGAGACCCAGTACTTC. Protein: CASAGANQETQYF.

In its sample, this clonotype was seen many times. V and J are TRBV29-1 and TRBJ2-7; no clear D. The germline V gene encodes CDR1 SQVTM and CDR2 ANQGSEA. V gave up 5 bases and J gave up 6 bases, with 14 bases separating them. There are 12 residues in the CDR3. The CDR3 nucleotides are TGCAGCGTTCGAAGGTCCAACGTCGAGCAGTACTTC. The encoded protein is CSVRRSNVEQYF.

The chain links TRBV6-5 to TRBJ2-5; D is uncertain. V was clipped by 2 bases and J by 2 bases, with 6 bases between them. The CDR3 is made up of 13 amino acids. Per the germline V gene, CDR1 is MNHEY and CDR2 is SVGAGI. For the CDR3, the DNA is TGTGCCAGCAGTTACCGGCCACAAGAGACCCAGTACTTC. This gives the protein CASSYRPQETQYF.